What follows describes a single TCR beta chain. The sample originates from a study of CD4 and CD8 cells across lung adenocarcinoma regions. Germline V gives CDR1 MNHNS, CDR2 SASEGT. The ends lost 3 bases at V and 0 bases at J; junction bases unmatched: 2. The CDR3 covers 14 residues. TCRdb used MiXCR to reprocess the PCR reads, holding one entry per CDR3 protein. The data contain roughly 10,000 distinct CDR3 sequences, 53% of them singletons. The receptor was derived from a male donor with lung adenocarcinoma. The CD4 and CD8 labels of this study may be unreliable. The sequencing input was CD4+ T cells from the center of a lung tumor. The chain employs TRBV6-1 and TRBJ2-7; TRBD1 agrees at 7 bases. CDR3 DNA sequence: TGTGCCAGCAGTGAGGGACAGAGCTCCTACGAGCAGTACGTC. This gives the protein CASSEGQSSYEQYV.